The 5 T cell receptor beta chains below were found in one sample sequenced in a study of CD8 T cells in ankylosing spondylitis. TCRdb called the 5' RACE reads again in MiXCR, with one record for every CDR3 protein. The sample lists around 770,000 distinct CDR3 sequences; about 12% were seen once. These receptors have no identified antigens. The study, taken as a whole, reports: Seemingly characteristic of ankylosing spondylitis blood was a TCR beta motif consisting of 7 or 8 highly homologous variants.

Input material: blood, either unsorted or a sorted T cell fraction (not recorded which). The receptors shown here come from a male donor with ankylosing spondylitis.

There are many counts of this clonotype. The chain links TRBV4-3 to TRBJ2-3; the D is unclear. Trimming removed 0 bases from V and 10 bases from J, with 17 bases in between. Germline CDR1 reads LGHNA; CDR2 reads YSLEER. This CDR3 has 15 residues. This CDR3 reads CASSQDPPPRMAQYF. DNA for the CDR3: TGCGCCAGCAGCCAAGATCCACCTCCCCGTATGGCGCAGTATTTT.

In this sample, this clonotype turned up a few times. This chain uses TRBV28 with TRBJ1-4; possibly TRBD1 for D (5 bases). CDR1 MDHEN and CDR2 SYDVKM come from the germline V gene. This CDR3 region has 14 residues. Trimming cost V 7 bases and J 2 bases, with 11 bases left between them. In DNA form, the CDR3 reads TGTGCCAGCATAACGGCAGGGACTAATGAAAAACTGTTTTTT. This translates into CASITAGTNEKLFF.

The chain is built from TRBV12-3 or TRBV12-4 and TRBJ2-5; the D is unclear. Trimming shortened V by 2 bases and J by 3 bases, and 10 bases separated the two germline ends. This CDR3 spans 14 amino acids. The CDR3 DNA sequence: TGTGCCAGCAGTTTAAGGGTCTTAAAAGAGACCCAGTACTTC. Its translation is CASSLRVLKETQYF.

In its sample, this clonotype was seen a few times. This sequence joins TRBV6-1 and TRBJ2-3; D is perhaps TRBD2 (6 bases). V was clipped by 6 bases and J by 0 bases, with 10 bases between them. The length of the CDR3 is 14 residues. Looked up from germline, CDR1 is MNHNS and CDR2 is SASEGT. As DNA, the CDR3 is TGTGCCAGCAGACTAGCCATAAGCACAGATACGCAGTATTTT. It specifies CASRLAISTDTQYF.

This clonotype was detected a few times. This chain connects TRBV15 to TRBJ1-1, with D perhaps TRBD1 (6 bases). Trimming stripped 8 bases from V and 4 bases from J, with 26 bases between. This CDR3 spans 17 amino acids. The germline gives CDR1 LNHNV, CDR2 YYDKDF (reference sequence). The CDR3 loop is CATQRAWGLRGGTEAFF. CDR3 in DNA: TGTGCCACCCAAAGGGCTTGGGGGCTTAGGGGGGGCACTGAAGCTTTCTTT.